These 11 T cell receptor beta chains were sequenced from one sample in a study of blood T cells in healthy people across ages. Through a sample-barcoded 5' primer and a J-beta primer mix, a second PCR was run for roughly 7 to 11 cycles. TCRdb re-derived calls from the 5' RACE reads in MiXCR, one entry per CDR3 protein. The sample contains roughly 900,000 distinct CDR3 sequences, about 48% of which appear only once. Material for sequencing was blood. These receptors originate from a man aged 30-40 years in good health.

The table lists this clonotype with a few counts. CDR3 in DNA: TGCGCCAGCAGCTTTGAGGGGGTCGGCTACACCTTC. Its translation is CASSFEGVGYTF. V gene TRBV5-1 combines with J gene TRBJ1-2; TRBD1 might be the D (6 bases). The CDR3 consists of 12 residues. V lost 2 bases and J 8 bases, leaving 10 bases between the germline ends. The germline V gene has CDR1 SGHRS and CDR2 YFSETQ. The full variable domain, completed using reference TRBV5-1 and TRBJ1-2, is KAGVTQTPRYLIKTRGQQVTLSCSPISGHRSVSWYQQTPGQGLQFLFEYFSETQRNKGNFPGRFSGRQFSNSRSEMNVSTLELGDSALYLCASSFEGVGYTFGSGTRLTVV.

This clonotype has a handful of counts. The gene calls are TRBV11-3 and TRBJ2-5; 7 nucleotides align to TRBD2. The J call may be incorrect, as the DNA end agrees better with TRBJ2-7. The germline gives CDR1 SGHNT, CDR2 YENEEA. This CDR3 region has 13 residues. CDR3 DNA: TGTGCCAGCAGCTTAGTCGCGGGGGACGAGCAGTACTTC. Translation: CASSLVAGDEQYF.

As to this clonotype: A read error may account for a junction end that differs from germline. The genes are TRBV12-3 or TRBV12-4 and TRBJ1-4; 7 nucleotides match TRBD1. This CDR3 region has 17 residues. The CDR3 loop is CAGSSTDYRGTNEKLFF. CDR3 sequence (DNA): TGTGCCGGCAGTTCCACGGACTACAGGGGCACTAATGAAAAACTGTTTTTT.

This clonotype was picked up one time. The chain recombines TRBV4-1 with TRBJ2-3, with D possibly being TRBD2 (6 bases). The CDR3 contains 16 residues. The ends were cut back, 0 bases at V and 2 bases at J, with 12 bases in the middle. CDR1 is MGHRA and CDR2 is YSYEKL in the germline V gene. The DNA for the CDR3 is TGCGCCAGCAGCCAAGATGCGGGGAGCCACACAGATACGCAGTATTTT. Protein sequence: CASSQDAGSHTDTQYF.

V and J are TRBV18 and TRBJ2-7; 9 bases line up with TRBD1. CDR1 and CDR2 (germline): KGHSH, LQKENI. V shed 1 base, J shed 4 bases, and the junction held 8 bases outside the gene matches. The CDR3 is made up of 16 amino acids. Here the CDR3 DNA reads TGTGCCAGCTCACCACGGCTGGGACAGGGATCGTACGAGCAGTACTTC. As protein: CASSPRLGQGSYEQYF. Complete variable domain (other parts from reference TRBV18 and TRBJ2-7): NAGVMQNPRHLVRRRGQEARLRCSPMKGHSHVYWYRQLPEEGLKFMVYLQKENIIDESGMPKERFSAEFPKEGPSILRIQQVVRGDSAAYFCASSPRLGQGSYEQYFGPGTRLTVT.

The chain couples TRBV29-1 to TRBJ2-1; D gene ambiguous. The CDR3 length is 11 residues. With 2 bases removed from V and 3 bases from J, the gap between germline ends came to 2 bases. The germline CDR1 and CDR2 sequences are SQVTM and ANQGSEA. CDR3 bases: TGCAGCGTTGAATTCTACAATGAGCAGTTCTTC. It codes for CSVEFYNEQFF.

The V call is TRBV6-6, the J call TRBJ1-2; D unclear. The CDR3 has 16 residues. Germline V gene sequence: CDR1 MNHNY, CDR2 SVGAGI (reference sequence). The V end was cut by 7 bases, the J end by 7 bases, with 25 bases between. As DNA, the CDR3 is TGTGCCAGCACCAAAAGGGATAGTCAGAGGTACTCTGGCTACACCTTC. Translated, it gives CASTKRDSQRYSGYTF.

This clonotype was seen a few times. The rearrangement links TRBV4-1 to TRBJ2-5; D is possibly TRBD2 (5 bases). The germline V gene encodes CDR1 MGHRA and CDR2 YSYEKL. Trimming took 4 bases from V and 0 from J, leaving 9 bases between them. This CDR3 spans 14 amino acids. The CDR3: CASSPGVYQETQYF. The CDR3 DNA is TGCGCCAGCAGCCCCGGGGTGTACCAAGAGACCCAGTACTTC.

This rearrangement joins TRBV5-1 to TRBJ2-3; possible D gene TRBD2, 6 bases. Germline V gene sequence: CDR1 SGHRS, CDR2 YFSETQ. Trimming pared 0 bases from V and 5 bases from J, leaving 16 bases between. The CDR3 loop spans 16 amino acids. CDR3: CASSLAMGGERDTQYF. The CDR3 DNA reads TGCGCCAGCAGCTTGGCCATGGGGGGTGAAAGAGATACGCAGTATTTT.

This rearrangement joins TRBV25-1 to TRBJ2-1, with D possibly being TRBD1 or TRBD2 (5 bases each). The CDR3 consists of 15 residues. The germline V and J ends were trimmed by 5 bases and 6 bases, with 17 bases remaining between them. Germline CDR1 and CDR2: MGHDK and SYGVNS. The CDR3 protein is CASSTPGRTVNEQFF. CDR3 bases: TGTGCCAGCAGTACCCCGGGACGGACGGTCAATGAGCAGTTCTTC.

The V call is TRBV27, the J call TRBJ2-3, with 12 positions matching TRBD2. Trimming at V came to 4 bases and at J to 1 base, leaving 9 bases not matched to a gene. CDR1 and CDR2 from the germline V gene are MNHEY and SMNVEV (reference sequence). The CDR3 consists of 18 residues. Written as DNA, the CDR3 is TGTGCCAGCAGTTCCCGTGGTCCTAGCGGGGGGGGCACAGATACGCAGTATTTT. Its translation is CASSSRGPSGGGTDTQYF.